A selection of T cell receptor beta chains follows, all from one sample in a study of T cells in Graves' hyperthyroidism and ophthalmopathy. TCRdb fed the multiplex PCR reads into MiXCR, producing one record per CDR3 protein. Of fewer than 300,000 distinct CDR3 sequences listed, roughly 15% were seen once; the top ten hold over 30%. Sequenced: blood. The origin of the receptors is a woman aged 50 to 60 with Graves' hyperthyroidism that later progressed to Graves' ophthalmopathy. The CDR3 runs from the conserved cysteine through the conserved F or W. The order of the fields is clone size, J gene, CDR3 length, V gene, D gene, CDR3 protein, CDR3 DNA. A D gene is named only where the DNA matches it firmly. A clone size is listed for some rows: how often the clone was seen (once, few, many), or a class if it is expanded.

abundance: few
j_gene: TRBJ2-6
len: 15
v_gene: TRBV7-9
d_gene: -
CDR3aa: CASSAPRAGANVLTF
CDR3nt: TGTGCCAGCAGCGCGCCAAGGGCTGGGGCCAACGTCCTGACTTTC

abundance: -
j_gene: TRBJ2-1
len: 20
v_gene: TRBV14
d_gene: TRBD2
CDR3aa: CASSQTALRPQSGRRYEQFF
CDR3nt: TGTGCCAGCAGCCAAACGGCATTGAGGCCGCAGAGCGGGAGAAGGTATGAGCAGTTCTTC

abundance: many
j_gene: TRBJ1-1
len: 12
v_gene: TRBV24-1
d_gene: -
CDR3aa: CATYFMNTEAFF
CDR3nt: TGTGCCACCTATTTCATGAACACTGAAGCTTTCTTT

abundance: -
j_gene: TRBJ2-1
len: 15
v_gene: TRBV6-2/TRBV6-3
d_gene: -
CDR3aa: CASSGISGGYNEQFF
CDR3nt: TGTGCCAGCAGTGGGATTAGCGGAGGGTACAATGAGCAGTTCTTC

abundance: many
j_gene: TRBJ1-1
len: 13
v_gene: TRBV6-6
d_gene: -
CDR3aa: CASSYSGGAEAFF
CDR3nt: TGTGCCAGCAGTTACTCAGGGGGAGCTGAAGCTTTCTTT

abundance: many
j_gene: TRBJ1-5
len: 15
v_gene: TRBV11-2
d_gene: -
CDR3aa: CASSLEGGGNQPQHF
CDR3nt: TGTGCCAGCAGCTTAGAGGGCGGAGGCAATCAGCCCCAGCATTTT

abundance: -
j_gene: TRBJ2-5
len: 13
v_gene: TRBV9
d_gene: -
CDR3aa: CASSNGPQETQYF
CDR3nt: TGTGCCAGCAGTAACGGGCCCCAAGAGACCCAGTACTTC

abundance: few
j_gene: TRBJ1-5
len: 15
v_gene: TRBV12-3/TRBV12-4
d_gene: -
CDR3aa: CASSSDHDYGQPQHF
CDR3nt: TGTGCCAGCAGTTCGGATCACGATTACGGTCAGCCCCAGCATTTT

abundance: many
j_gene: TRBJ2-2
len: 16
v_gene: TRBV27
d_gene: -
CDR3aa: CASSLYHPTVTGELFF
CDR3nt: TGTGCCAGCAGTCTATACCACCCGACAGTGACCGGGGAGCTGTTTTTT

abundance: many
j_gene: TRBJ2-4
len: 13
v_gene: TRBV12-3/TRBV12-4
d_gene: -
CDR3aa: CASSLKGGNIQYF
CDR3nt: TGTGCCAGCAGTTTAAAGGGGGGGAACATTCAGTACTTC

abundance: many
j_gene: TRBJ1-2
len: 16
v_gene: TRBV5-1
d_gene: -
CDR3aa: CASSPYLGRNGYGYTF
CDR3nt: TGCGCCAGCAGCCCCTACTTGGGGAGGAATGGCTATGGCTACACCTTC

abundance: many
j_gene: TRBJ2-1
len: 14
v_gene: TRBV20-1
d_gene: -
CDR3aa: CSAGGLGVVDEQFF
CDR3nt: TGCAGTGCCGGGGGGCTAGGGGTTGTAGATGAGCAGTTCTTC

abundance: many
j_gene: TRBJ1-1
len: 13
v_gene: TRBV18
d_gene: -
CDR3aa: CASSPGGNTEAFF
CDR3nt: TGTGCCAGCTCACCCGGCGGGAACACTGAAGCTTTCTTT

abundance: few
j_gene: TRBJ2-5
len: 13
v_gene: TRBV25-1
d_gene: TRBD1
CDR3aa: CASSGQGRETQYF
CDR3nt: TGTGCCAGCAGTGGACAGGGCCGGGAGACCCAGTACTTC

abundance: few
j_gene: TRBJ2-2
len: 14
v_gene: TRBV20-1
d_gene: TRBD2
CDR3aa: CSAFGGRAGGELFF
CDR3nt: TGCAGTGCATTTGGCGGGAGGGCCGGCGGGGAGCTGTTTTTT

abundance: many
j_gene: TRBJ2-7
len: 11
v_gene: TRBV5-5
d_gene: -
CDR3aa: CASTSSREQYF
CDR3nt: TGTGCCAGCACCAGCTCTAGGGAGCAGTACTTC

abundance: -
j_gene: TRBJ2-3
len: 13
v_gene: TRBV6-1
d_gene: -
CDR3aa: CASTTDLTDTQYF
CDR3nt: TGTGCCAGCACCACCGACTTAACAGATACGCAGTATTTT

abundance: -
j_gene: TRBJ1-6
len: 12
v_gene: TRBV2
d_gene: -
CDR3aa: CASSGGESPLHF
CDR3nt: TGTGCCAGCAGTGGTGGTGAATCACCCCTCCACTTT

abundance: many
j_gene: TRBJ2-5
len: 12
v_gene: TRBV3-1
d_gene: -
CDR3aa: CASSQFGETQYF
CDR3nt: TGTGCCAGCAGCCAATTTGGCGAGACCCAGTACTTC

abundance: -
j_gene: TRBJ2-1
len: 12
v_gene: TRBV19
d_gene: -
CDR3aa: CASSIRQGKQFF
CDR3nt: TGTGCCAGTAGTATCCGGCAGGGTAAGCAGTTCTTC

abundance: -
j_gene: TRBJ1-5
len: 14
v_gene: TRBV6-2/TRBV6-3
d_gene: -
CDR3aa: CASSPAKENQPQHF
CDR3nt: TGTGCCAGCAGTCCGGCGAAAGAAAATCAGCCCCAGCATTTT

abundance: many
j_gene: TRBJ1-2
len: 14
v_gene: TRBV6-1
d_gene: TRBD1
CDR3aa: CASSPGQGVTGYTF
CDR3nt: TGTGCCAGCTCTCCGGGACAGGGGGTGACCGGCTACACCTTC

abundance: many
j_gene: TRBJ1-2
len: 15
v_gene: TRBV2
d_gene: TRBD1
CDR3aa: CASMTGTGGNYGYTF
CDR3nt: TGTGCCAGCATGACGGGTACAGGGGGGAACTATGGCTACACCTTC

abundance: -
j_gene: TRBJ1-1
len: 11
v_gene: TRBV29-1
d_gene: -
CDR3aa: CSVRDSLWAFF
CDR3nt: TGCAGCGTGAGAGACAGCCTCTGGGCTTTCTTT

abundance: many
j_gene: TRBJ1-1
len: 15
v_gene: TRBV29-1
d_gene: TRBD1
CDR3aa: CSVVGDSIANTEAFF
CDR3nt: TGCAGCGTTGTGGGGGACAGTATTGCGAACACTGAAGCTTTCTTT

abundance: many
j_gene: TRBJ2-3
len: 14
v_gene: TRBV20-1
d_gene: -
CDR3aa: CSARVGSGPDTQYF
CDR3nt: TGCAGTGCTAGAGTAGGGTCCGGTCCAGATACGCAGTATTTT

abundance: many
j_gene: TRBJ2-6
len: 15
v_gene: TRBV28
d_gene: -
CDR3aa: CASSPGGAGANVLTF
CDR3nt: TGTGCCAGCAGCCCCGGAGGGGCCGGGGCCAACGTCCTGACTTTC

abundance: many
j_gene: TRBJ2-2
len: 13
v_gene: TRBV7-2
d_gene: -
CDR3aa: CASSQGLAGELFF
CDR3nt: TGTGCCAGCAGCCAAGGGCTGGCCGGGGAGCTGTTTTTT

abundance: many
j_gene: TRBJ2-5
len: 14
v_gene: TRBV2
d_gene: TRBD2
CDR3aa: CASSQIAGAETQYF
CDR3nt: TGTGCCAGCAGCCAGATAGCGGGAGCAGAGACCCAGTACTTC

abundance: many
j_gene: TRBJ2-7
len: 15
v_gene: TRBV20-1
d_gene: TRBD2
CDR3aa: CSARVGGRRDYEQYF
CDR3nt: TGCAGTGCTAGAGTAGGCGGGAGAAGGGACTACGAGCAGTACTTC

abundance: many
j_gene: TRBJ1-6
len: 15
v_gene: TRBV30
d_gene: -
CDR3aa: CALTIVGTSNSPLHF
CDR3nt: TGTGCCTTGACCATTGTGGGGACCTCTAATTCACCCCTCCACTTT

abundance: many
j_gene: TRBJ1-5
len: 15
v_gene: TRBV6-1
d_gene: -
CDR3aa: CASSLGQLNNQPQHF
CDR3nt: TGTGCCAGCAGTTTGGGTCAATTAAACAATCAGCCCCAGCATTTT

abundance: many
j_gene: TRBJ1-6
len: 14
v_gene: TRBV13
d_gene: TRBD1
CDR3aa: CASSLGTGRSPLHF
CDR3nt: TGTGCCAGCAGCTTAGGGACAGGGAGGTCACCCCTCCACTTT